This T cell receptor (beta chain) was observed in a study of cytomegalovirus exposure and HLA in healthy donors. Across the whole study: Earlier sequencing of approximately 180 million T cells yielded roughly 120 million unique TCR beta sequences. Overall study findings and caveats: It was reported in a later analysis that an Asian-associated ancestry cluster showed fewer N-insertions than the 666-donor mean.

Comments on this clone: Its antigen remains unknown.

Between the trimmed V and J ends, which lost 1 base and 0 bases, there was a span of 10 bases. The CDR3 has 16 amino acids. The V gene's germline CDR1 is LNHNV and CDR2 YYDKDF (reference sequence). The study ran its PCR with 60 Vbeta and 13 Jbeta primers. Assay used: immunoSEQ multiplex PCR; TCRdb lists only in-frame clones, some missing. The sample lists 100,000 to 150,000 clones, over 80% occurring once. Whereas donors were nominally healthy upon sampling, unrecorded immune exposures were probable. Specimen: PBMCs. This chain connects TRBV15 to TRBJ2-4, with a tentative D call TRBD2 (7 bases). The sequence derives from a man aged 18 to 29 in good health and CMV-seropositive. CDR3 loop: CATSRAGGLAKNIQYF. In DNA, the CDR3 is TGTGCCACCAGCAGAGCCGGGGGGCTAGCCAAAAACATTCAGTACTTC.